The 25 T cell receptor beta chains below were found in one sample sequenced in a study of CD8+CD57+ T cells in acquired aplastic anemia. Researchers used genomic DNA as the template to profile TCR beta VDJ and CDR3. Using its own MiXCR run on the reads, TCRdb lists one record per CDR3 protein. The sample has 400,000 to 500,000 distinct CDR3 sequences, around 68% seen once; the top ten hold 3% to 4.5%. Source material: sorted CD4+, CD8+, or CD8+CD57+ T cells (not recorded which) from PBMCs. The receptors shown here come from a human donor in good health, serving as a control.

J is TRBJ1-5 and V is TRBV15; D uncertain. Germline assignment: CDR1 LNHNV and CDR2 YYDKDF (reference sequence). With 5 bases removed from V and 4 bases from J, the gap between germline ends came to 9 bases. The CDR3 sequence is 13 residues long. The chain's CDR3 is CATSLGRNQPQHF. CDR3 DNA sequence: TGTGCCACCAGCTTAGGTCGGAATCAGCCCCAGCATTTT.

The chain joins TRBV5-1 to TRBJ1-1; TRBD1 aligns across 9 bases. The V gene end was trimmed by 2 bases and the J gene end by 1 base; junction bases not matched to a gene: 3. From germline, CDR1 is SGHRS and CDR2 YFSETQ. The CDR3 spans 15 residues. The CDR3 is CASSLGTGKNTEAFF. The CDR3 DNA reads TGCGCCAGCAGCTTAGGGACAGGGAAGAACACTGAAGCTTTCTTT.

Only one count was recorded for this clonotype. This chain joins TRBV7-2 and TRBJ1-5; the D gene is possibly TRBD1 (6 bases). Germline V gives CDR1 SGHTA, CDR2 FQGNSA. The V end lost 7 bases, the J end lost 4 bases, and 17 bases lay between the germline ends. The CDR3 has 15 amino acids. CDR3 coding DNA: TGTGCCAGCACCAAAACAGGGTCAGGAAATCAGCCCCAGCATTTT. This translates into CASTKTGSGNQPQHF.

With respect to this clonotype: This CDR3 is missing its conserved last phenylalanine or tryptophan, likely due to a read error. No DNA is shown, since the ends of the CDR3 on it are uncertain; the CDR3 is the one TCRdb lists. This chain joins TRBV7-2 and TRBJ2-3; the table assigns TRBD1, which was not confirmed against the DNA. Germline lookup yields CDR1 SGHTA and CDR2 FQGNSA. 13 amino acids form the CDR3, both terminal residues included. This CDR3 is CASSHLQGRTGGV.

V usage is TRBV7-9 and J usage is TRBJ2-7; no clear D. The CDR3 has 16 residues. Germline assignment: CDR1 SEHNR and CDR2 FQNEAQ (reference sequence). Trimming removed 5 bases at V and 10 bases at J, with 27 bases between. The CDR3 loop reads CASSISVYNSPHHQYF. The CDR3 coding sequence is TGTGCCAGCAGCATCAGTGTCTATAATTCACCCCACCACCAGTACTTC.

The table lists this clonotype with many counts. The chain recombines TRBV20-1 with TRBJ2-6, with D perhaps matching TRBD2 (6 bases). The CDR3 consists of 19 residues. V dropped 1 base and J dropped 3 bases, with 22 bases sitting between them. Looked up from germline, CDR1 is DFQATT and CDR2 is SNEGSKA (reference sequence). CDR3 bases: TGCAGTGCTAGAGTCCTTGGAGGGAGAGCAGGTGTTGGGGCCAACGTCCTGACTTTC. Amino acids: CSARVLGGRAGVGANVLTF.

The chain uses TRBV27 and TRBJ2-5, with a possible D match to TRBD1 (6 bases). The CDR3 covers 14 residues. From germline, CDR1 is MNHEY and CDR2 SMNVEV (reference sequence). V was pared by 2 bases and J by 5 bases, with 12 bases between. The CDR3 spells CASSLGSRGETQYF. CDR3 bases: TGTGCCAGCAGTTTAGGGTCGAGGGGGGAGACCCAGTACTTC.

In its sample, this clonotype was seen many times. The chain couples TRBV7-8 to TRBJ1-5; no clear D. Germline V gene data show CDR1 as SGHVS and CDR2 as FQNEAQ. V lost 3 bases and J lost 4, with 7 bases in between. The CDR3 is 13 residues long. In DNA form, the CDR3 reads TGTGCCAGCAGCTTGACTGAAAATCAGCCCCAGCATTTT. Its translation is CASSLTENQPQHF.

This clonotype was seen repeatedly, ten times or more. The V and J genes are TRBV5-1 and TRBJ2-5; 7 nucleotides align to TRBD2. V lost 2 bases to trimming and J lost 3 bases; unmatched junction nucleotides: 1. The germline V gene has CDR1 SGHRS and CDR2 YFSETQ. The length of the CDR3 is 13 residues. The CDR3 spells CASSFGGKETQYF. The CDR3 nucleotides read TGCGCCAGCAGCTTCGGGGGGAAAGAGACCCAGTACTTC.

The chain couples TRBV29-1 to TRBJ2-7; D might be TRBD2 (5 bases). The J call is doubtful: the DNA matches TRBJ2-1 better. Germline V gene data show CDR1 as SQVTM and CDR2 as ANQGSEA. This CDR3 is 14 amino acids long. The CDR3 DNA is TGCAGCGGCTCGTTTAGCGCGGCCTTTAACGAGCAGTTCTTC. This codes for CSGSFSAAFNEQFF.

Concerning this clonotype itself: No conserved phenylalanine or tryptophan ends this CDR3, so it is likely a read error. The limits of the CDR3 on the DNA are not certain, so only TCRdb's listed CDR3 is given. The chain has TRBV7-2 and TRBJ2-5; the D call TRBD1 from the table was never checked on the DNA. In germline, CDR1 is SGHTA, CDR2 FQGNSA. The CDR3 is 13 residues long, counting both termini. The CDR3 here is CASSYRGQGMGDQ.

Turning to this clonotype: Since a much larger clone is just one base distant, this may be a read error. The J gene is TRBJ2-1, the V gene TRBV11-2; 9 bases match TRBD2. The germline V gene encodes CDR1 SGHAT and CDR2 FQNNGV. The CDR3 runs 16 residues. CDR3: CASSLESAGGYNGQFF. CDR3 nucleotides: TGTGCCAGCAGCTTAGAATCGGCGGGGGGGTACAATGGGCAGTTCTTC. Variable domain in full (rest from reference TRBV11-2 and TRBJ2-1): EAGVAQSPRYKIIEKRQSVAFWCNPISGHATLYWYQQILGQGPKLLIQFQNNGVVDDSQLPKDRFSAERLKGVDSTLKIQPAKLEDSAVYLCASSLESAGGYNGQFFGPGTRLTVL.

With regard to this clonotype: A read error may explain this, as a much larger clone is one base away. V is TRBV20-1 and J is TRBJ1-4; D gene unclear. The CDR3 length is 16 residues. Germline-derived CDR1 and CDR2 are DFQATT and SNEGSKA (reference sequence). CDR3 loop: CNASSTLGSVNGKLFF. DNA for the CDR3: TGCAATGCTAGTTCTACCTTGGGGTCCGTAAATGGAAAACTGTTTTTT.

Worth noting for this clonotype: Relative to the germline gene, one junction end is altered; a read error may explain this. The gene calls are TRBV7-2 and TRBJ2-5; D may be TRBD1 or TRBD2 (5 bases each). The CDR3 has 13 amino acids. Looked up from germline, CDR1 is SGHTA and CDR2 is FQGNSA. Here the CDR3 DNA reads TGTGCCAGCAGCCAACCGGGGACGGAGACCCAGCACTTC. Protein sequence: CASSQPGTETQHF. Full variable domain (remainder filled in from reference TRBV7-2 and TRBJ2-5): GAGVSQSPSNKVTEKGKDVELRCDPISGHTALYWYRQSLGQGLEFLIYFQGNSAPDKSGLPSDRFSAERTGGSVSTLTIQRTQQEDSAVYLCASSQPGTETQHFGPGTRLLVL.

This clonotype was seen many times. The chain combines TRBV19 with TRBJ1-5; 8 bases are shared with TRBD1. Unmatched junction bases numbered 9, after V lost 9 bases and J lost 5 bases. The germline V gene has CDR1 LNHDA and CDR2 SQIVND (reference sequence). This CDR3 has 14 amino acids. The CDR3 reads CASQKTGVDQPQHF. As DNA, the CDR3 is TGTGCCAGCCAGAAGACAGGGGTCGATCAGCCCCAGCATTTT.

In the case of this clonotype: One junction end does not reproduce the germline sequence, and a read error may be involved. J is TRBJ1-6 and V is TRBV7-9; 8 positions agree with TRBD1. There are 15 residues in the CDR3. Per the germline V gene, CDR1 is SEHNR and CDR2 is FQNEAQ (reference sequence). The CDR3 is CASSTQTGERAPLYF. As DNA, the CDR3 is TGTGCCAGCAGCACCCAGACAGGGGAACGCGCACCCCTCTACTTT.

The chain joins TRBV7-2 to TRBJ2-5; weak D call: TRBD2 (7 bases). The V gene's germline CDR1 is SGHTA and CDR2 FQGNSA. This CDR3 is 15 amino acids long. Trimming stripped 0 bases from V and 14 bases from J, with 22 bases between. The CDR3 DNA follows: TGTGCCAGCAGCTTAGCGGGGGGGGGCACTGAAGCCTTCTACTTC. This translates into CASSLAGGGTEAFYF. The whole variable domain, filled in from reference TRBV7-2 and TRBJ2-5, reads GAGVSQSPSNKVTEKGKDVELRCDPISGHTALYWYRQSLGQGLEFLIYFQGNSAPDKSGLPSDRFSAERTGGSVSTLTIQRTQQEDSAVYLCASSLAGGGTEAFYFGPGTRLLVL.

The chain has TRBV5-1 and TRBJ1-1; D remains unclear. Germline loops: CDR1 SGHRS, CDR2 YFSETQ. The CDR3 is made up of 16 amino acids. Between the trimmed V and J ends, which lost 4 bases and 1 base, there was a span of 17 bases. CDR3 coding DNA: TGCGCCAGCAGCGGCGCGGCCCGGGAGACGAACACTGAAGCTTTCTTT. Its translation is CASSGAARETNTEAFF. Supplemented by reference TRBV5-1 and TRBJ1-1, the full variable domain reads KAGVTQTPRYLIKTRGQQVTLSCSPISGHRSVSWYQQTPGQGLQFLFEYFSETQRNKGNFPGRFSGRQFSNSRSEMNVSTLELGDSALYLCASSGAARETNTEAFFGQGTRLTVV.

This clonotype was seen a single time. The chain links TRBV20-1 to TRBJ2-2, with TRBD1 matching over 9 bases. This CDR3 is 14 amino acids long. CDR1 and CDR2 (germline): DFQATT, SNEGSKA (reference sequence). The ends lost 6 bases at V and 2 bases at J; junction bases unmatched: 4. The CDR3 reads CSAWDRVNTGELFF. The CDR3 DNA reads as TGCAGTGCCTGGGACAGGGTAAACACCGGGGAGCTGTTTTTT.

DNA for the CDR3: TGCAGTGCTAGAGGGCTCAGGGCTAGTCCCCAGCATTTT. Translating it yields CSARGLRASPQHF. The V gene is TRBV20-1, the J gene TRBJ1-5; a possible D gene is TRBD1 (5 bases). CDR3 length: 13 amino acids. The germline gives CDR1 DFQATT, CDR2 SNEGSKA (reference sequence). Trimming stripped 1 base from V and 10 bases from J, with 14 bases between.

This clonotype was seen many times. Here the CDR3 DNA reads TGCGCCAGCAGCTTGGCCGGCGGGGCCGGACAGGAGACCCAGTACTTC. Translated: CASSLAGGAGQETQYF. The genes are TRBV5-1 and TRBJ2-5, with D tentatively TRBD1 or TRBD2 (6 bases each). The V end was cut by 0 bases, the J end by 5 bases, with 17 bases between. The germline gives CDR1 SGHRS, CDR2 YFSETQ. The CDR3 loop spans 16 amino acids.

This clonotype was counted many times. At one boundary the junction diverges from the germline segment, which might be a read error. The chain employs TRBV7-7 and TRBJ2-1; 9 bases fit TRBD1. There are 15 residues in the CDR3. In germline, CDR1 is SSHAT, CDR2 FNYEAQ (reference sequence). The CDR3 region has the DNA TGTGCTAGCAGCCCCGCCGGGACAGGGAGCAATGAGCAGTTCTTC. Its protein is CASSPAGTGSNEQFF.

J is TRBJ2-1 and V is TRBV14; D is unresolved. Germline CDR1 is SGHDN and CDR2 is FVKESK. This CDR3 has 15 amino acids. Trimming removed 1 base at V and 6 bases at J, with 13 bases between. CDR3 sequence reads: CASSQAMRRSNEQFF. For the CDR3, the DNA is TGTGCCAGCAGCCAAGCGATGAGACGCTCCAATGAGCAGTTCTTC.

The CDR3 DNA sequence: TGTGCCAGCACGGTTAGGGGGGGGGGTCGTGATACGCAGTATTTT. Its translation is CASTVRGGGRDTQYF. The V gene is TRBV9, the J gene TRBJ2-3; D may be TRBD2 (7 bases). Trimming removed 6 bases from V and 6 bases from J, with 20 bases in between. CDR1 and CDR2 from the germline V gene are SGDLS and YYNGEE. The CDR3 extends over 15 amino acids.

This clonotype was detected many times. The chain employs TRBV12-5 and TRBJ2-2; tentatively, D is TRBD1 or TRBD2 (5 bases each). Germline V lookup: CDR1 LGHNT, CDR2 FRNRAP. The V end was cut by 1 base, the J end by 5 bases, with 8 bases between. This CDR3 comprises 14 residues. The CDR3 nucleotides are TGTGCTAGTGGTTTGGGGGGGTGGACCGGGGAGCTGTTTTTT. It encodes CASGLGGWTGELFF.